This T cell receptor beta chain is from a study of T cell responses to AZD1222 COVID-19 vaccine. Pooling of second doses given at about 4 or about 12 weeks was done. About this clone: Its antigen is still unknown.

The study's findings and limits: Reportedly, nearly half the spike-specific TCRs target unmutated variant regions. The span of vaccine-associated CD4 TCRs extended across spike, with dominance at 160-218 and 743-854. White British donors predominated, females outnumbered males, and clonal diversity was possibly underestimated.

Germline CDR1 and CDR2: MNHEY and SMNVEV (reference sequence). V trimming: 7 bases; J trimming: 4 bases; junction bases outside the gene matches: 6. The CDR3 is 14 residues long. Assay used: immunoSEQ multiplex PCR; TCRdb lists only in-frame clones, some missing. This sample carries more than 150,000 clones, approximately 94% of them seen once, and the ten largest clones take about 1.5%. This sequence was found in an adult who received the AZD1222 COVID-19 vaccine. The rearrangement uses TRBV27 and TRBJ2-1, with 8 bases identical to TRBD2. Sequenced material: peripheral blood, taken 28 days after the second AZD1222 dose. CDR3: CASTRSGGYNEQFF. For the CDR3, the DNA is TGTGCCAGCACTAGAAGCGGGGGTTACAATGAGCAGTTCTTC.